The 16 T cell receptor beta chains presented below share a single source sample, sequenced in a study of cytomegalovirus exposure and HLA in healthy donors (dated by TCRdb to about 2017). Library preparation was by the immunoSEQ multiplex PCR assay. A mixture of 60 forward primers for TCR Vbeta segments and 13 reverse primers for TCR Jbeta segments was used in the multiplex PCR. TCRdb holds this immuneACCESS table with in-frame rearrangements only. Some clones are missing; in checked studies, unresolved V genes explain under half, and the rest has no known cause. This sample is represented by around 60,000 clones; roughly 75% of them were singletons. Roughly 25% of the sample belongs to the ten largest clones. What was sequenced was PBMCs. The receptors were gathered from a middle-aged woman in good health and CMV-seropositive.

This chain joins TRBV23-1 and TRBJ1-6, with D maybe TRBD1 (6 bases). TRBV23-1 is noted as an ORF with a role that remains uncertain. This CDR3 comprises 17 residues. V was shortened by 1 base and J by 8 bases, with 18 bases between the two germline ends. The DNA of the CDR3 is TGCGCCAGCAGTCAATGGCTCGGAGGAGAGGGGGATTCACCCCTCCACTTT. It is translated as CASSQWLGGEGDSPLHF.

V usage is TRBV6-5 and J usage is TRBJ1-3; D gene unclear. Germline values: CDR1 MNHEY, CDR2 SVGAGI. There are 13 residues in the CDR3. The V and J ends lost 0 bases and 2 bases respectively, with 2 bases between them. This CDR3 is CASSYSTGNTIYF. In DNA form, the CDR3 reads TGTGCCAGCAGTTACTCCACTGGAAACACCATATATTTT.

The CDR3 bases are TGCGCCAGCAGCTTATTACAGGGGGGCCGGGTCAGTGAGCAGTTCTTC. This sequence encodes CASSLLQGGRVSEQFF. The chain carries TRBV5-1 and TRBJ2-1; 8 bases fit TRBD1. Germline V gene data show CDR1 as SGHRS and CDR2 as YFSETQ. J lost 9 bases, V lost 2 bases, and 13 bases had no gene match. The CDR3 covers 16 residues.

This chain uses TRBV7-2 with TRBJ1-2, with D hard to call. Per germline, CDR1 SGHTA and CDR2 FQGNSA. The CDR3 loop spans 13 amino acids. Trimming removed 6 bases at V and 2 bases at J, with 10 bases between. The CDR3 region is CASRPTPNYGYTF. CDR3 DNA: TGTGCCAGCAGACCAACACCAAACTATGGCTACACCTTC.

This chain links TRBV6-7 with TRBJ1-6; D may be TRBD1 (6 bases). TRBV6-7 is assigned to the ORF class and has an uncertain function. The CDR3 totals 15 residues. V lost 7 bases and J lost 7, with 17 bases in between. This CDR3 is CASTHGGARNSPLHF. The CDR3, as DNA: TGTGCCAGCACCCATGGGGGGGCCCGAAATTCACCCCTCCACTTT.

The chain links TRBV28 to TRBJ1-5, with D tentatively TRBD1 (5 bases). The length of the CDR3 is 15 residues. The germline V and J ends were trimmed by 4 bases and 3 bases, with 13 bases remaining between them. Germline CDR1 reads MDHEN; CDR2 reads SYDVKM. In DNA form, the CDR3 reads TGTGCCAGCAGTTCAGGGCGGAGAGACAATCAGCCCCAGCATTTT. Translating it yields CASSSGRRDNQPQHF. Drawing the rest from reference TRBV28 and TRBJ1-5, the complete variable domain is DVKVTQSSRYLVKRTGEKVFLECVQDMDHENMFWYRQDPGLGLRLIYFSYDVKMKEKGDIPEGYSVSREKKERFSLILESASTNQTSMYLCASSSGRRDNQPQHFGDGTRLSIL.

The chain employs TRBV7-3 and TRBJ2-7, with D possibly being TRBD2 (6 bases). V lost 1 base and J 0 bases, leaving 13 bases between the germline ends. Germline V CDR1 and CDR2: SGHTA, FQGTGA. The CDR3 is 16 amino acids. CDR3 bases: TGTGCCAGCAGCTTAAAGGCGGGGCAAAGCTCCTACGAGCAGTACTTC. Protein sequence: CASSLKAGQSSYEQYF.

This rearrangement joins TRBV5-1 to TRBJ2-2; 14 bases are shared with TRBD2. Germline V gene sequence: CDR1 SGHRS, CDR2 YFSETQ. The CDR3 contains 16 residues. Trimming took 4 bases from V and 3 from J; bases not matched to a gene: 2. CDR3 amino acids: CASSVTSGGDTGELFF. For the CDR3, the DNA is TGCGCCAGCAGCGTGACTAGCGGGGGGGACACCGGGGAGCTGTTTTTT.

The chain joins TRBV7-9 to TRBJ2-1; TRBD1 matches 9 bases. V was pared by 5 bases and J by 8 bases, with 10 bases of the junction left unmatched. There are 15 residues in the CDR3. Germline V gene data show CDR1 as SEHNR and CDR2 as FQNEAQ (reference sequence). The CDR3 reads CASSHPGDRVDEQFF. CDR3 bases: TGTGCCAGCAGCCACCCTGGGGACAGGGTGGATGAGCAGTTCTTC.

This clone was seen a handful of times. The chain carries TRBV2 and TRBJ1-1; no firm D call. With 8 bases removed from V and 6 bases from J, the gap between germline ends came to 19 bases. The germline CDR1 and CDR2 sequences are SNHLY and FYNNEI. The CDR3 is 14 residues long. DNA of the CDR3: TGTGCCAGCGGCATTGAGGGCCCAGAGGCTGAAGCTTTCTTT. Protein sequence: CASGIEGPEAEAFF.

The chain couples TRBV7-2 to TRBJ1-5; 9 nucleotides align to TRBD1. Germline CDR1 is SGHTA and CDR2 is FQGNSA. The CDR3 totals 14 residues. V lost 1 base, J lost 5 bases, and 0 bases stayed unmatched. CDR3 nucleotides: TGTGCCAGCAGCTTAGGGACAGGGGATCAGCCCCAGCATTTT. It yields the protein CASSLGTGDQPQHF.

The chain employs TRBV7-9 and TRBJ2-1; TRBD2 agrees at 9 bases. This CDR3 spans 15 amino acids. J gave up 9 bases and V 1 base, and 7 bases lay outside the gene matches. From germline, CDR1 is SEHNR and CDR2 FQNEAQ (reference sequence). CDR3 residues: CASSLDGGGGSEQFF. The CDR3 DNA reads as TGTGCCAGCAGCTTAGACGGCGGGGGGGGATCTGAGCAGTTCTTC.

The chain has TRBV6-1 and TRBJ1-1, with D possibly TRBD1 on 5 matching bases. The germline CDR1 and CDR2 sequences are MNHNS and SASEGT. This CDR3 has 13 amino acids. The V end was cut by 1 base, the J end by 5 bases, with 8 bases between. CDR3 in amino acids: CASSEVRGTEAFF. CDR3 DNA sequence: TGTGCCAGCAGTGAAGTTAGGGGTACTGAAGCTTTCTTT.

V gene TRBV12-5 combines with J gene TRBJ1-1; the D is unclear. Germline CDR1 LGHNT, CDR2 FRNRAP. The CDR3 spans 16 residues. V was shortened by 1 base and J by 2 bases, with 14 bases between the two germline ends. CDR3 coding DNA: TGTGCTAGTGGTTTGGGTCGATCCGAGGGCAACACTGAAGCTTTCTTT. Amino acids: CASGLGRSEGNTEAFF.

This chain links TRBV12-1 with TRBJ1-1. TRBV12-1 constitutes a pseudogene. The CDR3 length is 13 residues. CDR3 sequence reads: CASSFVWRTEAFF. The CDR3 DNA is TGTGCCAGCAGCTTTGTATGGAGGACTGAAGCTTTCTTT.

This clone came up a few times. The chain recombines TRBV6-1 with TRBJ2-3; TRBD1 agrees at 9 bases. The junction had 1 base not matched to a gene; V was cut back by 3 bases and J by 0 bases. This CDR3 is built from 15 residues. Germline values: CDR1 MNHNS, CDR2 SASEGT. CDR3 in DNA: TGTGCCAGCAGTGAGGACAGGGGAAGCACAGATACGCAGTATTTT. It is translated as CASSEDRGSTDTQYF.